This T cell receptor beta chain comes out of a study of metastatic and nonmetastatic thyroid tumors. About the study: Repertoires of blood and of tissue (tumor or nodule) from malignant and benign thyroid patients were compared. Study results and limitations: Significantly higher TCR beta diversity was reportedly seen in malignant thyroid tumors than benign nodules, in blood and tumor.

Many counts were recorded for this clone. The antigen remains undetermined. CDR1 and CDR2 (germline): MNHNY, SVGAGI (reference sequence). After removal of 0 bases from V and 10 bases from J, the junction contained 10 bases not matched to a gene. The CDR3 has 16 amino acids. Original data processing: Differences in CDR3 between clinicopathological groups were drawn on to build a classifier intended to discriminate distant-metastatic papillary thyroid cancer patients. TCRdb re-called the PCR reads through MiXCR. It is TCRdb's table, rather than the study itself, that gives the V and J calls and clone size. There are under 45,000 clones in the sample; approximately 17% occur only once, and roughly 15% lies in the top ten. All patients reached thyroid surgery having received no treatment beforehand.

This clonotype was obtained from a female donor with papillary thyroid cancer or a benign thyroid nodule (not recorded which). Some clones in this sample may be carry-over from other donors' samples. Sequenced sample: tumor tissue. This chain links TRBV6-6 with TRBJ1-4; 8 nucleotides line up with TRBD1. CDR3 sequence: CASSYSITGGESKLFF. DNA for the CDR3: TGTGCCAGCAGTTACTCGATAACAGGGGGGGAATCAAAACTGTTTTTT.